This TCR beta chain stems from a study of OX40 agonist ivuxolimab in advanced cancers. Study information: A mean age of approximately 58 years, range about 20 to 90, was recorded, and more than 80% were male.

The ends were cut back, 3 bases at V and 6 bases at J, with 14 bases in the middle. Per the germline V gene, CDR1 is MNHEY and CDR2 is SVGAGI. The CDR3 runs 15 residues. The data were produced by immunoSEQ multiplex PCR, yet TCRdb's version contains in-frame clones alone and is incomplete. The data hold 55,000 to 65,000 clones, with 77% observed a single time. The receptor was isolated from an adult with an advanced solid tumor such as melanoma, head and neck, liver or kidney cancer. This material consisted of CD4+ or CD8+ T cells sorted from blood, taken in a trial of the OX40 agonist ivuxolimab. The V and J genes are TRBV6-5 and TRBJ2-2, with D perhaps given as TRBD1 or TRBD2 (5 bases each). Written as DNA, the CDR3 is TGTGCCAGCAGTTATAGGGACGTTAATGCCGGGGAGCTGTTTTTT. It encodes CASSYRDVNAGELFF.